This T cell receptor beta chain was recovered during a study of radiation and T cells in renal cell carcinoma. The time point was: baseline pretreatment blood. Indicated treatment: 15 Gy SBRT to primary tumor, nephrectomy 4 weeks later. Profiling relied on immunoSEQ multiplex PCR, and the TCRdb table lists in-frame clones only, not all of them. Of some 150,000 clones listed, over 65% are singletons. The TCR originated in a woman in her forties or fifties with renal cell carcinoma. Sequenced material: blood, taken from a patient whose treatment included radiotherapy and nephrectomy.

The chain's CDR3 is CASSPGGITDTQYF. The CDR3 DNA is TGCGCCAGCAGCCCCGGGGGGATCACAGATACGCAGTATTTT. This chain links TRBV5-1 with TRBJ2-3; TRBD2 matches at 7 bases. The CDR3 loop spans 14 amino acids. The V gene's germline CDR1 is SGHRS and CDR2 YFSETQ. Trimming removed 4 bases from V and 2 bases from J; junction bases left unmatched: 4.